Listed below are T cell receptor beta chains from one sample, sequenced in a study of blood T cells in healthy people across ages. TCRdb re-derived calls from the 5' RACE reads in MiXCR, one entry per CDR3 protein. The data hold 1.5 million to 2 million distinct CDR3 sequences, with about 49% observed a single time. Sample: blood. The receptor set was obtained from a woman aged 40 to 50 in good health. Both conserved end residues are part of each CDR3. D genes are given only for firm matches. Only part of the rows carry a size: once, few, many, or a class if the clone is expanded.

DNA: TGTGCCACCAGTGATACCGGGACAACAATCATCAATGAGCAGTTCTTC
CDR3: CATSDTGTTIINEQFF
D: .
V: TRBV24-1
length: 16
J: TRBJ2-1
size: few

DNA: TGTGCCAGCAGTCCCCGACAAGAGGACGGCACCGGGGAGCTGTTTTTT
CDR3: CASSPRQEDGTGELFF
D: .
V: TRBV28
length: 16
J: TRBJ2-2
size: .

DNA: TGTGCCAGCAGCTACCGGGACGTCGGTGAGCAGTTCTTC
CDR3: CASSYRDVGEQFF
D: .
V: TRBV6-2/TRBV6-3
length: 13
J: TRBJ2-1
size: few

DNA: TGCGCCAGCAGTGAGGGTGACGCACCCTACGAGCAGTACTTC
CDR3: CASSEGDAPYEQYF
D: .
V: TRBV10-1
length: 14
J: TRBJ2-7
size: .

DNA: TGCGCCAGCAGCCTCCGCAGTGGTCCCTACGAGCAGTACTTC
CDR3: CASSLRSGPYEQYF
D: .
V: TRBV4-3
length: 14
J: TRBJ2-7
size: many

DNA: TGCAGCGTCGAAACCCTGACCGAGAGTGGAGGCTACACCTTC
CDR3: CSVETLTESGGYTF
D: .
V: TRBV29-1
length: 14
J: TRBJ1-2
size: once

DNA: TGTGCCAGCAGCCATTTGGGAGGCTCCTACGAGCAGTACTTC
CDR3: CASSHLGGSYEQYF
D: .
V: TRBV3-1
length: 14
J: TRBJ2-7
size: .

DNA: TGCGCCAGCAGCACTACCAGGGTTCTCTCACCCCTCCACTTT
CDR3: CASSTTRVLSPLHF
D: .
V: TRBV4-3
length: 14
J: TRBJ1-6
size: once

DNA: TGCGCCAGCAGCTTTGCACAGGGTGGAGAGACCCAGTACTTC
CDR3: CASSFAQGGETQYF
D: .
V: TRBV5-1
length: 14
J: TRBJ2-5
size: .

DNA: TGTGCCAGCAGCTCACAGGGGGGCGGACCCTACGAGCAGTACTTC
CDR3: CASSSQGGGPYEQYF
D: TRBD1
V: TRBV7-2
length: 15
J: TRBJ2-7
size: .

DNA: TGCAGCGTGGGAGCGGGGTTAGCGGGGGCCACAGATACGCAGTATTTT
CDR3: CSVGAGLAGATDTQYF
D: TRBD2
V: TRBV29-1
length: 16
J: TRBJ2-3
size: .

DNA: TGTGCCAGCAGCTCAACTAGCGGGGGGCCCAAAAACATTCAGTACTTC
CDR3: CASSSTSGGPKNIQYF
D: TRBD2
V: TRBV7-2
length: 16
J: TRBJ2-4
size: few

DNA: TGTGCCAGCAGCTTAATGGGGCGGGAACAAGAGACCCAGTACTTC
CDR3: CASSLMGREQETQYF
D: .
V: TRBV7-2
length: 15
J: TRBJ2-5
size: .

DNA: TGTGCCAGCAGCCAAGACCATGGGACAACCCAGTACTTC
CDR3: CASSQDHGTTQYF
D: .
V: TRBV14
length: 13
J: TRBJ2-5
size: .

DNA: TGCGCCAGCAGCCAAGGAGTCAAGAGGGTTACTGGGACAGGGAGGAACAATGAGCAGTACTTC
CDR3: CASSQGVKRVTGTGRNNEQYF
D: TRBD1
V: TRBV4-3
length: 21
J: TRBJ2-7
size: .

DNA: TGCAGCGTTGTGGGGCTAGAGACTTACAATGAGCAGTTCTTC
CDR3: CSVVGLETYNEQFF
D: .
V: TRBV29-1
length: 14
J: TRBJ2-1
size: .

DNA: TGTGCCAGCAGCTTGGAGTCACCGCGTAACTATGGCTACACCTTC
CDR3: CASSLESPRNYGYTF
D: .
V: TRBV5-4
length: 15
J: TRBJ1-2
size: .

DNA: TGCAGTGTACTAGACAGCGACTACTATGGCTACACCTTC
CDR3: CSVLDSDYYGYTF
D: .
V: TRBV20-1
length: 13
J: TRBJ1-2
size: few

DNA: TGTGCCAGCAGCTTAGCGCAGGAGTCTTACGAGCAGTACTTC
CDR3: CASSLAQESYEQYF
D: .
V: TRBV7-2
length: 14
J: TRBJ2-7
size: few

DNA: TGTGCCAGCAGCCAAGATGATGCTTACAATGAGCAGTTCTTC
CDR3: CASSQDDAYNEQFF
D: .
V: TRBV3-1
length: 14
J: TRBJ2-1
size: .

DNA: TGCAGTGCTAGCAGACAGGCGCTGAAGGGGGACATTCAGTACTTC
CDR3: CSASRQALKGDIQYF
D: .
V: TRBV20-1
length: 15
J: TRBJ2-4
size: few

DNA: TGCGCCAGCAGCCAAGAGAACAGGGGTTACGAGCAGTACTTC
CDR3: CASSQENRGYEQYF
D: TRBD1
V: TRBV4-3
length: 14
J: TRBJ2-7
size: many

DNA: TGTGCCAGCAGCCAGGTATCGAACGAGCAGTACTTC
CDR3: CASSQVSNEQYF
D: .
V: TRBV12-3/TRBV12-4
length: 12
J: TRBJ2-7
size: few

DNA: TGTGCCAGCAGCTCGGCGGGGGCGGTGGTGGATGAGCAGTTCTTC
CDR3: CASSSAGAVVDEQFF
D: .
V: TRBV7-2
length: 15
J: TRBJ2-1
size: few

DNA: TGCGCCAGCAGCCAAGATCGCACAGGGGATAGCACAGATACGCAGTATTTT
CDR3: CASSQDRTGDSTDTQYF
D: TRBD1
V: TRBV4-3
length: 17
J: TRBJ2-3
size: .

DNA: TGCAGTGCTAGAGAGCGGGGGCAAGGAGAGACCCAGTACTTC
CDR3: CSARERGQGETQYF
D: .
V: TRBV20-1
length: 14
J: TRBJ2-5
size: .

DNA: TGCAGTGCTAGAGATGGAATAGGACAGGGCCAGACCCAGTACTTC
CDR3: CSARDGIGQGQTQYF
D: TRBD1
V: TRBV20-1
length: 15
J: TRBJ2-5
size: .

DNA: TGTGCCAGCACTCAGGGCCCAGGGGCAGCCAACACTGAAGCTTTCTTT
CDR3: CASTQGPGAANTEAFF
D: .
V: TRBV5-5
length: 16
J: TRBJ1-1
size: once

DNA: TGTGCCAGCAGCCGCGATCAGGGTTCGCAGTTCTTC
CDR3: CASSRDQGSQFF
D: .
V: TRBV7-6
length: 12
J: TRBJ2-1
size: few

DNA: TGTGCCATATGGGACGGGGGGGCAGGCAATGAGCAGTTCTTC
CDR3: CAIWDGGAGNEQFF
D: TRBD2
V: TRBV10-3
length: 14
J: TRBJ2-1
size: .

DNA: TGTGCCGGCAGCCAAGATCCGGCAGGGCTCTCCTACGAGCAGTACTTC
CDR3: CAGSQDPAGLSYEQYF
D: .
V: TRBV3-1
length: 16
J: TRBJ2-7
size: .

DNA: TGCGCCAGCAGCTTGGCAGGGTCAAATATCTACGAGCAGTACTTC
CDR3: CASSLAGSNIYEQYF
D: .
V: TRBV5-1
length: 15
J: TRBJ2-7
size: few

DNA: TGCAGTGCTAGAGATACCTCCGGGACTAGCGCTGCAGGGCGCCAAGAGACCCAGTACTTC
CDR3: CSARDTSGTSAAGRQETQYF
D: TRBD2
V: TRBV20-1
length: 20
J: TRBJ2-5
size: few

DNA: TGCAGCGTTGAAGATCCCGGGACTAGTCCCGCCTACAATGAGCAGTTCTTC
CDR3: CSVEDPGTSPAYNEQFF
D: TRBD2
V: TRBV29-1
length: 17
J: TRBJ2-1
size: .

DNA: TGTGCCAGCAGTTCAGCCCCATCGGGACAGTTACACGGGCAGTACTTC
CDR3: CASSSAPSGQLHGQYF
D: TRBD1
V: TRBV12-3/TRBV12-4
length: 16
J: TRBJ2-7
size: few

DNA: TGTGCCAGCAGCGTAGAGGGCAGTCAGCCACCCAGTGGGTACTTC
CDR3: CASSVEGSQPPSGYF
D: .
V: TRBV9
length: 15
J: TRBJ2-5
size: .

DNA: TGTGCCAGCAAACCACAAACAGGGGTTTTCGGGGAGCTGTTTTTT
CDR3: CASKPQTGVFGELFF
D: TRBD1
V: TRBV3-1
length: 15
J: TRBJ2-2
size: .

DNA: TGTGCCAGCAGCCAAGCGGGCGGGGGGGCTGGCACAGATACGCAGTATTTT
CDR3: CASSQAGGGAGTDTQYF
D: TRBD2
V: TRBV3-1
length: 17
J: TRBJ2-3
size: .

DNA: TGTGCCAGCAGCCAAGATCAGCGGGGGGGAAGTGGGGAGCAGTTCTTC
CDR3: CASSQDQRGGSGEQFF
D: TRBD2
V: TRBV4-2
length: 16
J: TRBJ2-1
size: .

DNA: TGCAGTGCTAGCGGGGACACCCCGTACGAGCAGTACTTC
CDR3: CSASGDTPYEQYF
D: .
V: TRBV20-1
length: 13
J: TRBJ2-7
size: few

DNA: TGCGCCAGCAGCTTTGTTGGCAGGAACAATGAGCAGTTCTTC
CDR3: CASSFVGRNNEQFF
D: .
V: TRBV5-1
length: 14
J: TRBJ2-1
size: few

DNA: TGCGCCAGCAGCCAAGAGCGGGGAGGCCTCGAGCAGTACTTC
CDR3: CASSQERGGLEQYF
D: .
V: TRBV4-1
length: 14
J: TRBJ2-7
size: .

DNA: TGTGCCAGCAGCTTAGAAAGGGGCTTCAATCAGCCCCAGCATTTT
CDR3: CASSLERGFNQPQHF
D: .
V: TRBV7-2
length: 15
J: TRBJ1-5
size: .

DNA: TGTGCCAGCAGCTTGAGGCGGGGGGCGTATGGCTACACCTTC
CDR3: CASSLRRGAYGYTF
D: .
V: TRBV7-2
length: 14
J: TRBJ1-2
size: .

DNA: TGTGCCAGCAGCATATTCAGGGGGATCCGGGACAGGGGCTACGAGCAGTACTTC
CDR3: CASSIFRGIRDRGYEQYF
D: TRBD1
V: TRBV7-2
length: 18
J: TRBJ2-7
size: .

DNA: TGTGCCAGCAGCTTCGGGGCCGCCTACGAGCAGTACTTC
CDR3: CASSFGAAYEQYF
D: .
V: TRBV11-2
length: 13
J: TRBJ2-7
size: few

DNA: TGTGCCAGCAGGGACCCTCTAGACTACAATGAGCAGTTCTTC
CDR3: CASRDPLDYNEQFF
D: .
V: TRBV2
length: 14
J: TRBJ2-1
size: .

DNA: TGTGCCAGCTCACCTGGACAGGTGCCTCCCAATCAGCCCCAGCATTTT
CDR3: CASSPGQVPPNQPQHF
D: TRBD1
V: TRBV18
length: 16
J: TRBJ1-5
size: .

DNA: TGCAGCGTATCGGGACGAGCGGGGCTGGAGACCCAGTACTTC
CDR3: CSVSGRAGLETQYF
D: TRBD2
V: TRBV29-1
length: 14
J: TRBJ2-5
size: .

DNA: TGTGCCAGCAGTTTTCCCGGACAGGGGGCATTCACTGAAGCTTTCTTT
CDR3: CASSFPGQGAFTEAFF
D: TRBD1
V: TRBV28
length: 16
J: TRBJ1-1
size: .

DNA: TGTGCCAGCAGCTCTACCGCATTTAGCGGGGGATTGGGTGAGCAGTTCTTC
CDR3: CASSSTAFSGGLGEQFF
D: TRBD2
V: TRBV7-2
length: 17
J: TRBJ2-1
size: few

DNA: TGCGCCAGCAGCCAAGGGACTGGCGGGATTTCCTACGAGCAGTACTTC
CDR3: CASSQGTGGISYEQYF
D: .
V: TRBV4-3
length: 16
J: TRBJ2-7
size: few